The entry below describes one T cell receptor beta chain. These data come from a study of blood T cell repertoires in COVID-19. The assay was immunoSEQ multiplex PCR, and TCRdb's table has in-frame clones only and misses some. This sample has about 76,000 clones, with approximately 80% found just once. With 1 base clipped from V and 6 bases from J, the junction kept 4 bases outside the gene matches. CDR3 length: 15 residues. Germline lookup yields CDR1 MGHDK and CDR2 SYGVNS. What was sequenced was peripheral blood. The clonotype originates from an older man with acute or convalescent COVID-19. This chain links TRBV25-1 with TRBJ2-2; TRBD1 aligns across 8 bases. CDR3 amino acids: CASSESDRESGELFF. The CDR3 nucleotides are TGTGCCAGCAGTGAATCGGACAGGGAATCCGGGGAGCTGTTTTTT.